This entry describes one T cell receptor beta chain. Its antigen is unknown. The data are from a study of OX40 agonist ivuxolimab in advanced cancers. Study as a whole: Ivuxolimab, an agonistic anti-OX40 (CD134) antibody, was given to patients. Findings of the study overall: Near-lowest levels of clonal expansion characterized partial responders at 0.1-3.0 mg/kg. Expanded clones belonging to CD8+ T cells outnumbered, on average, those of CD4+.

The method was immunoSEQ multiplex PCR; TCRdb's version includes in-frame clones alone and lacks a portion of them. The table lists 67,000 or so clones, 80% to 90% of them singletons. Samples were taken at baseline and on day 1 of cycles 4 and 7. The input for sequencing was CD4+ or CD8+ T cells sorted from blood, taken in a trial of the OX40 agonist ivuxolimab. The clonotype originates from an adult with an advanced solid tumor such as melanoma, head and neck, liver or kidney cancer.

Here the CDR3 reads CARGRQRDTEAFF. DNA for the CDR3: TGTGCCAGGGGTCGACAGAGGGACACTGAAGCTTTCTTT. The chain employs TRBV5-4 and TRBJ1-1; weak D call: TRBD1 (5 bases). Germline CDR1 reads SGHNT; CDR2 reads YYREEE (reference sequence). The CDR3 runs 13 residues. V was clipped by 8 bases and J by 3 bases, with 14 bases between them.